The 24 T cell receptor beta chains reported below all come from one sample, sequenced in a study of identical twins (TCRdb year 2016). Library preparation employed 5' RACE. Sequencing used an Illumina HiSeq 2000. Through fastp at Q25 and MiXCR, TCRdb rebuilt clones from the public reads, retaining in-frame beta chains. CDR3 protein duplicates are merged, each entry listing the most common genes and DNA. A total of under 400,000 distinct CDR3 sequences appear in this sample, around 9% of them only once. Over 7% of the sample comes from the top ten. The sample was naive T cells sorted from blood. The cell subset or site label here, explained by the study, means: cells isolated with a human naive T-cell isolation kit. Every receptor here comes from a woman between 50 and 59 years old in good health.

The V gene is TRBV7-2, the J gene TRBJ2-3, with 11 bases aligning to TRBD2. The ends lost 0 bases at V and 4 bases at J; junction bases unmatched: 9. CDR3 length: 18 amino acids. Looked up from germline, CDR1 is SGHTA and CDR2 is FQGNSA. The CDR3 protein is CASSLAVTSGRASDTQYF. The CDR3 bases are TGTGCCAGCAGCTTAGCGGTTACTAGCGGGAGAGCTTCAGATACGCAGTATTTT.

The chain is built from TRBV20-1 and TRBJ2-5; D possibly uses TRBD1 or TRBD2 (5 bases each). Deletions cut 2 bases from V and 7 bases from J, with 20 bases between. There are 15 residues in the CDR3. In germline, CDR1 is DFQATT, CDR2 SNEGSKA (reference sequence). DNA of the CDR3: TGCAGTGCTAGACACACTGGGACCGGGAAAGGGACCCAGTACTTC. It yields the protein CSARHTGTGKGTQYF.

This clonotype was counted ten times or more. The chain has TRBV29-1 and TRBJ2-3, with D perhaps matching TRBD2 (6 bases). V lost 5 bases, J lost 0 bases, and 9 bases lay in between. Germline values: CDR1 SQVTM, CDR2 ANQGSEA. This CDR3 is 13 amino acids long. The CDR3 bases are TGCAGCGTTTGGAGCGGGAGCACAGATACGCAGTATTTT. Translated: CSVWSGSTDTQYF.

This clonotype was observed a few times. J is TRBJ2-5 and V is TRBV5-1; D possibly matches TRBD1 or TRBD2 (5 bases each). The CDR3 is 14 residues long. The V and J ends lost 4 bases and 5 bases respectively, with 15 bases between them. Germline V lookup: CDR1 SGHRS, CDR2 YFSETQ. The CDR3 is CASSGRDRGETQYF. The CDR3 DNA reads TGCGCCAGCAGCGGTCGGGACCGTGGGGAGACCCAGTACTTC.

This clonotype has only a few counts. The V call is TRBV20-1, the J call TRBJ1-6; 9 bases fit TRBD1. From germline, CDR1 is DFQATT and CDR2 SNEGSKA (reference sequence). V was clipped by 6 bases and J by 8 bases; unmatched bases: 2. This CDR3 is built from 12 residues. CDR3 in DNA: TGCAGTGCCCGGACAGGGGATTCACCCCTCCACTTT. This translates into CSARTGDSPLHF.

The chain combines TRBV9 with TRBJ2-1, with a tentative D call TRBD2 (6 bases). Germline V gene sequence: CDR1 SGDLS, CDR2 YYNGEE. This CDR3 comprises 14 residues. V was trimmed by 4 bases and J by 8 bases, leaving 16 bases between them. CDR3 amino acids: CASSSGTPGDEQFF. DNA for the CDR3: TGTGCCAGCAGCTCTGGGACTCCTGGCGATGAGCAGTTCTTC.

This clonotype showed up just a few times. This chain connects TRBV4-1 to TRBJ2-7; tentative D call: TRBD2 (5 bases). The germline V and J ends were trimmed by 3 bases and 6 bases, with 18 bases remaining between them. From germline, CDR1 is MGHRA and CDR2 YSYEKL. This CDR3 spans 15 amino acids. The CDR3 nucleotides are TGCGCCAGCAGCCAGCTCGGGAAGGCCGATTCCGAGCAGTACTTC. The encoded protein is CASSQLGKADSEQYF.

The rearrangement links TRBV29-1 to TRBJ2-2; 8 bases match TRBD2. After removal of 7 bases from V and 4 bases from J, the junction contained 2 bases not matched to a gene. This CDR3 is built from 12 residues. CDR1 is SQVTM and CDR2 is ANQGSEA in the germline V gene. The CDR3 spells CSAGGATGELFF. CDR3 coding DNA: TGCAGCGCCGGGGGGGCCACCGGGGAGCTGTTTTTT.

In this sample, this clonotype turned up a few times. The chain employs TRBV6-2 or TRBV6-3 and TRBJ2-2; D unclear. In germline, CDR1 is MNHEY, CDR2 SVGEGT. The CDR3 runs 17 residues. V lost 2 bases and J 5 bases, leaving 18 bases between the germline ends. Written as DNA, the CDR3 is TGTGCCAGCAGTTACACTCCTTCGCGTGTTTTTACCGGGGAGCTGTTTTTT. Translated: CASSYTPSRVFTGELFF.

This clonotype was picked up many times. V gene TRBV12-3 or TRBV12-4 combines with J gene TRBJ1-1; D is unresolved. The V end lost 2 bases, the J end lost 3 bases, and 1 base lay between the germline ends. This CDR3 region has 11 residues. CDR3 nucleotides: TGTGCCAGCAGTTTACACACTGAAGCTTTCTTT. Translated: CASSLHTEAFF.

This clonotype showed up many times. This chain joins TRBV5-1 and TRBJ2-1, with 14 bases identical to TRBD2. CDR1 is SGHRS and CDR2 is YFSETQ in the germline V gene. The length of the CDR3 is 15 residues. The junction had 5 bases not matched to a gene; V was cut back by 4 bases and J by 8 bases. The CDR3 region has the DNA TGCGCCAGCAGCGGGACTAGCGGGAGATGGGATGAGCAGTTCTTC. It codes for CASSGTSGRWDEQFF.

There are a few counts of this clonotype. The V call is TRBV5-1, the J call TRBJ2-5; no firm D call. V was shortened by 0 bases and J by 5 bases, with 8 bases between the two germline ends. CDR1 is SGHRS, CDR2 YFSETQ, per germline. This CDR3 region has 13 residues. The CDR3 loop is CASSLESAETQYF. The CDR3 nucleotides read TGCGCCAGCAGCTTGGAAAGTGCGGAGACCCAGTACTTC. Complete variable domain (other parts from reference TRBV5-1 and TRBJ2-5): KAGVTQTPRYLIKTRGQQVTLSCSPISGHRSVSWYQQTPGQGLQFLFEYFSETQRNKGNFPGRFSGRQFSNSRSEMNVSTLELGDSALYLCASSLESAETQYFGPGTRLLVL.

The chain joins TRBV4-2 to TRBJ2-3, with 7 bases that match TRBD2. The germline V gene encodes CDR1 LGHNA and CDR2 YNFKEQ. The J segment lost 0 bases and the V segment lost 0 bases, leaving 3 bases of the junction unmatched. There are 16 residues in the CDR3. CDR3 protein: CASSQESSGSTDTQYF. In nucleotides, the CDR3 is TGTGCCAGCAGCCAAGAGTCTAGCGGTAGCACAGATACGCAGTATTTT.

This clonotype appeared a few times. CDR3 loop: CASSYSGAYQETQYF. The CDR3 region has the DNA TGTGCCAGCAGCTATAGCGGGGCGTACCAAGAGACCCAGTACTTC. V gene TRBV7-6 combines with J gene TRBJ2-5, with TRBD2 matching over 8 bases. CDR1 is SGHVS, CDR2 FNYEAQ, per germline. The CDR3 consists of 15 residues. The ends lost 4 bases at V and 0 bases at J; junction bases unmatched: 4.

This clonotype has a count of ten or more. V and J are TRBV12-3 or TRBV12-4 and TRBJ1-6; perhaps TRBD1 as D (5 bases). The CDR3 length is 15 residues. V shed 6 bases and J shed 8 bases, with 17 bases lying between them. Written as DNA, the CDR3 is TGTGCCAGCAGCCCCCCCGGGGCCAACTATTCACCCCTCCACTTT. Amino acids: CASSPPGANYSPLHF.

This clonotype was recorded a few times. The V and J genes are TRBV20-1 and TRBJ2-7; the D is unclear. The CDR3 consists of 17 residues. The germline CDR1 and CDR2 sequences are DFQATT and SNEGSKA (reference sequence). V shed 1 base and J shed 1 base, with 20 bases lying between them. As DNA, the CDR3 is TGCAGTGCTAGAGTGAGTGCAGCCTTAATCCGATCCTACGAGCAGTACGTC. It encodes CSARVSAALIRSYEQYV.

This clonotype was seen many times. V is TRBV23-1 and J is TRBJ2-7; tentative D call: TRBD1 (8 bases). TRBV23-1 is known as an ORF, though its function is uncertain. The CDR3 totals 24 residues. V was shortened by 0 bases and J by 4 bases, with 40 bases between the two germline ends. CDR3 protein: CASSQSRGTGRERLAVLKHYEQYF. CDR3 coding DNA: TGCGCCAGCAGTCAATCAAGGGGGACAGGAAGAGAGCGTCTAGCGGTCCTCAAGCATTACGAGCAGTACTTC.

This clonotype has a handful of counts. This chain uses TRBV5-1 with TRBJ2-7; 12 bases are a match to TRBD2. Germline lookup yields CDR1 SGHRS and CDR2 YFSETQ. The CDR3 sequence is 17 residues long. The ends lost 3 bases at V and 7 bases at J; junction bases unmatched: 14. CDR3 DNA: TGCGCCAGCAGCTATGTGACTAGCGGGAGTCTTCATAGGGAGCAGTACTTC. This gives the protein CASSYVTSGSLHREQYF.

CDR3 loop: CASILDRSSYEQYF. In DNA, the CDR3 is TGTGCCAGCATCCTAGACAGGAGCTCCTACGAGCAGTACTTC. V gene TRBV6-1 combines with J gene TRBJ2-7; a weak D match, TRBD1 (6 bases). Germline assignment: CDR1 MNHNS and CDR2 SASEGT. This CDR3 contains 14 residues. With 7 bases removed from V and 0 bases from J, the gap between germline ends came to 13 bases.

This rearrangement joins TRBV7-9 to TRBJ2-6, with D perhaps matching TRBD2 (6 bases). This CDR3 spans 18 amino acids. Per the germline V gene, CDR1 is SEHNR and CDR2 is FQNEAQ (reference sequence). V was trimmed by 2 bases and J by 1 base, leaving 15 bases between them. DNA for the CDR3: TGTGCCAGCAGCTTACAGGGAGGTCTAACTTCTGGGGCCAACGTCCTGACTTTC. Its translation is CASSLQGGLTSGANVLTF.

CDR3 nucleotides: TGTGCCAGCAGTGTACCCCAGGGGGCGGACACCGGGGAGCTGTTTTTT. Translated, it gives CASSVPQGADTGELFF. This chain uses TRBV6-1 with TRBJ2-2; 8 bases match TRBD1. The germline V gene encodes CDR1 MNHNS and CDR2 SASEGT. This CDR3 contains 16 residues. The J segment lost 3 bases and the V segment lost 4 bases, leaving 7 bases of the junction unmatched.

There are a few counts of this clonotype. The chain has TRBV11-3 and TRBJ2-1; perhaps TRBD2 as D (6 bases). The ends were cut back, 5 bases at V and 0 bases at J, with 11 bases in the middle. CDR1 and CDR2 (germline): SGHNT, YENEEA. This CDR3 contains 15 residues. The CDR3 DNA reads as TGTGCCAGCAGCCCTGGGACTTACTCCTACAATGAGCAGTTCTTC. Translation gives CASSPGTYSYNEQFF.

Only a few counts were recorded for this clonotype. The chain employs TRBV5-1 and TRBJ2-7, with D possibly TRBD2 on 5 matching bases. CDR1 and CDR2 (germline): SGHRS, YFSETQ. The CDR3 has 17 residues. V was trimmed by 3 bases and J by 3 bases, leaving 22 bases between them. The CDR3: CASSSTPSSQHLYEQYF. The CDR3 DNA sequence: TGCGCCAGCAGCTCGACCCCCTCTAGCCAGCACCTCTACGAGCAGTACTTC.

V gene TRBV15 combines with J gene TRBJ2-5; 9 bases are shared with TRBD2. The V and J ends lost 4 bases and 5 bases, in that order; junction bases with no gene match: 5. Looked up from germline, CDR1 is LNHNV and CDR2 is YYDKDF (reference sequence). This CDR3 spans 14 amino acids. CDR3 amino acids: CATSKREVPETQYF. The CDR3 DNA is TGTGCCACCAGCAAGCGGGAGGTTCCTGAGACCCAGTACTTC.